Below, 32 T cell receptor beta chains from the same sample are listed, as sequenced in a study of early stage breast cancer tumors. Using immunoSEQ multiplex PCR, the repertoire was profiled, and TCRdb retains in-frame clones only, with some absent. The data contain 4,500 to 6,500 clones, almost 70% of them singletons. The specimen sequenced was breast tumor tissue. These receptor sequences come from a person aged 55 to 70 with breast cancer.

This clone was picked up a small number of times. CDR3 protein: CASSIDQGAGQPQHF. CDR3 bases: TGTGCCAGTAGTATAGATCAAGGGGCCGGTCAGCCCCAGCATTTT. The chain recombines TRBV19 with TRBJ1-5; tentative D call: TRBD1 (5 bases). Trimming took off 0 bases at V and 6 bases at J, with 12 bases between the two ends. The V gene's germline CDR1 is LNHDA and CDR2 SQIVND (reference sequence). The length of the CDR3 is 15 residues.

V gene TRBV6-1 combines with J gene TRBJ2-1; 11 nucleotides align to TRBD2. This CDR3 is 18 amino acids long. V shed 2 bases, J shed 12 bases, and the junction held 18 bases outside the gene matches. The germline V gene encodes CDR1 MNHNS and CDR2 SASEGT. In DNA form, the CDR3 reads TGTGCCAGCAGTGAATTTAGGGGGGGGGCTGGGACTAGCGGACTGCAGTTCTTC. It yields the protein CASSEFRGGAGTSGLQFF.

This clone occurred a few times. The chain links TRBV4-1 to TRBJ2-1; D gene uncertain. The V gene's germline CDR1 is MGHRA and CDR2 YSYEKL. V was clipped by 4 bases and J by 8 bases, with 18 bases between them. This CDR3 is 15 amino acids long. The CDR3 reads CASSPGSSPPHEQFF. The CDR3 bases are TGCGCCAGCAGCCCAGGAAGTTCCCCCCCCCATGAGCAGTTCTTC.

This clone appeared a few times. The chain employs TRBV6-6 and TRBJ2-7; D is uncertain. The CDR3 sequence is 13 residues long. The germline V and J ends were trimmed by 2 bases and 0 bases, with 5 bases remaining between them. CDR1 and CDR2 (germline): MNHNY, SVGAGI (reference sequence). CDR3 DNA sequence: TGTGCCAGCAGTTACGACACCTCCTACGAGCAGTACTTC. It codes for CASSYDTSYEQYF.

V is TRBV18 and J is TRBJ2-1; D is ambiguous. CDR1 and CDR2 (germline): KGHSH, LQKENI. Trimming stripped 3 bases from V and 8 bases from J, with 11 bases between. The CDR3 is 13 residues long. CDR3 amino acids: CASSPGQWDEQFF. In DNA form, the CDR3 reads TGTGCCAGCTCACCTGGGCAGTGGGATGAGCAGTTCTTC.

Here the CDR3 reads CASSYGLAGTDTQYF. In DNA form, the CDR3 reads TGCGCCAGCAGTTATGGACTAGCGGGGACAGATACGCAGTATTTT. The rearrangement links TRBV5-1 to TRBJ2-3; 12 bases fit TRBD2. Germline CDR1 and CDR2: SGHRS and YFSETQ. The CDR3 runs 15 residues. Trimming at V came to 5 bases and at J to 3 bases, leaving 4 bases not matched to a gene. Using reference TRBV5-1 and TRBJ2-3 for the parts outside the CDR3, the full variable domain is KAGVTQTPRYLIKTRGQQVTLSCSPISGHRSVSWYQQTPGQGLQFLFEYFSETQRNKGNFPGRFSGRQFSNSRSEMNVSTLELGDSALYLCASSYGLAGTDTQYFGPGTRLTVL.

This clone was detected only a few times. The chain is built from TRBV5-1 and TRBJ2-3; 11 positions agree with TRBD2. Trimming cost V 3 bases and J 14 bases; bases outside gene matches: 20. There are 17 residues in the CDR3. Germline V gene data show CDR1 as SGHRS and CDR2 as YFSETQ. Written as DNA, the CDR3 is TGCGCCAGCAGCTCCGGTGGATTTACTAGCGGGAGAGCCCTGGGGTATTTT. Its translation is CASSSGGFTSGRALGYF.

The rearrangement joins TRBV11-3 to TRBJ2-1, with D perhaps TRBD2 (5 bases). V dropped 1 base and J dropped 6 bases, with 13 bases sitting between them. In germline, CDR1 is SGHNT, CDR2 YENEEA. The CDR3 sequence is 15 residues long. For the CDR3, the DNA is TGTGCCAGCAGCTTAGCACTCACTAGGGTCAATGAGCAGTTCTTC. Its protein is CASSLALTRVNEQFF.

This chain connects TRBV4-1 to TRBJ2-7, with D unresolved. V was cut by 4 bases and J by 0 bases, with 10 bases left in between. The CDR3 is 14 amino acids. Germline CDR1 reads MGHRA; CDR2 reads YSYEKL. CDR3 DNA sequence: TGCGCCAGCAGCCCCACAGAGAACTCCTACGAGCAGTACTTC. Its translation is CASSPTENSYEQYF.

The V gene is TRBV29-1, the J gene TRBJ2-1; 9 positions match TRBD2. Trimming cost V 6 bases and J 8 bases; bases outside gene matches: 5. The CDR3 spans 12 residues. The germline CDR1 and CDR2 sequences are SQVTM and ANQGSEA. CDR3 in amino acids: CSVGGTSYEQFF. CDR3 DNA sequence: TGCAGCGTCGGGGGGACTAGCTATGAGCAGTTCTTC.

By share, this clone ranks as large. V usage is TRBV27 and J usage is TRBJ1-4; 7 positions agree with TRBD1. After removal of 0 bases from V and 5 bases from J, the junction contained 9 bases not matched to a gene. This CDR3 is built from 17 residues. The germline V gene has CDR1 MNHEY and CDR2 SMNVEV (reference sequence). CDR3 loop: CASSLSPDRVLNEKLFF. Written as DNA, the CDR3 is TGTGCCAGCAGTTTATCCCCTGACAGGGTCCTAAATGAAAAACTGTTTTTT.

V usage is TRBV29-1 and J usage is TRBJ1-4; no clear D. V dropped 4 bases and J dropped 4 bases, with 7 bases sitting between them. The CDR3 spans 12 residues. Germline lookup yields CDR1 SQVTM and CDR2 ANQGSEA. The CDR3 coding sequence is TGCAGCGTTGGGCCTAATAATGAAAAACTGTTTTTT. This encodes CSVGPNNEKLFF.

This chain links TRBV7-6 with TRBJ2-2; 9 bases line up with TRBD1. Germline V gene sequence: CDR1 SGHVS, CDR2 FNYEAQ. CDR3 size: 16 residues. V was pared by 3 bases and J by 6 bases, with 8 bases of the junction left unmatched. This CDR3 is CASSFPGQGIPGELFF. The CDR3 DNA reads TGTGCCAGCAGCTTCCCGGGACAGGGCATCCCCGGGGAGCTGTTTTTT.

This sequence joins TRBV2 and TRBJ2-4; 10 bases match TRBD2. The V segment lost 6 bases and the J segment 1 base; nucleotides outside the gene matches: 6. The CDR3 totals 16 residues. The germline CDR1 and CDR2 sequences are SNHLY and FYNNEI. Here the CDR3 DNA reads TGTGCCAGCAGCCGAAGCGGGGGGGCGGCCAAAAACATTCAGTACTTC. It translates to CASSRSGGAAKNIQYF. Looking up the rest from reference TRBV2 and TRBJ2-4 gives the full variable domain: EPEVTQTPSHQVTQMGQEVILRCVPISNHLYFYWYRQILGQKVEFLVSFYNNEISEKSEIFDDQFSVERPDGSNFTLKIRSTKLEDSAMYFCASSRSGGAAKNIQYFGAGTRLSVL.

The chain links TRBV2 to TRBJ2-7; either TRBD1 or TRBD2 may fit D (5 bases each). Germline V gene data show CDR1 as SNHLY and CDR2 as FYNNEI. The CDR3 has 13 residues. V dropped 5 bases and J dropped 3 bases, with 11 bases sitting between them. The CDR3 DNA follows: TGTGCCAGCAGTTACGGGGCCCTCTACGAGCAGTACTTC. Encoded protein: CASSYGALYEQYF.

This sequence joins TRBV28 and TRBJ2-7, with 13 bases that match TRBD2. V trimming: 2 bases; J trimming: 4 bases; junction bases outside the gene matches: 5. Per germline, CDR1 MDHEN and CDR2 SYDVKM. The CDR3 is 16 amino acids. The CDR3: CASSLITSGRVYEQYF. The DNA of the CDR3 is TGTGCCAGCAGTTTAATCACTAGCGGGAGGGTTTACGAGCAGTACTTC.

The V and J genes are TRBV6-1 and TRBJ1-2; 7 nucleotides line up with TRBD1. The germline V gene has CDR1 MNHNS and CDR2 SASEGT. V was clipped by 6 bases and J by 6 bases; unmatched bases: 7. CDR3 length equals 13 residues. CDR3 nucleotides: TGTGCCAGCAGGGAGGGGGCGGGCAATGGCTACACCTTC. Protein product: CASREGAGNGYTF.

The CDR3 protein is CASSISDGTYEQYF. CDR3 DNA: TGTGCCAGCAGTATCTCGGACGGAACCTACGAGCAGTACTTC. The chain combines TRBV28 with TRBJ2-7; D remains ambiguous. Trimming took off 5 bases at V and 2 bases at J, with 13 bases between the two ends. The CDR3 spans 14 residues. CDR1 and CDR2 from the germline V gene are MDHEN and SYDVKM.

The rearrangement uses TRBV30 and TRBJ2-1; 10 bases are shared with TRBD2. Looked up from germline, CDR1 is GTSNPN and CDR2 is SVGIG (reference sequence). V lost 3 bases, J lost 0 bases, and 5 bases stayed unmatched. The CDR3 length is 16 residues. Here the CDR3 reads CAWRPGLAASYNEQFF. CDR3 DNA: TGTGCCTGGAGACCCGGACTAGCGGCCTCCTACAATGAGCAGTTCTTC.

The V call is TRBV2, the J call TRBJ2-7; perhaps TRBD2 as D (6 bases). The CDR3 has 16 amino acids. V gave up 4 bases and J gave up 1 base, with 17 bases separating them. The germline gives CDR1 SNHLY, CDR2 FYNNEI. CDR3 in DNA: TGTGCCAGCAGTGGCGGTCGGGGGTTGGGTTCCTACGAGCAGTACTTC. This translates into CASSGGRGLGSYEQYF.

The DNA of the CDR3 is TGTGCCAGCAGCCCCGAGGTGTCGGGTTATAGCAATCAGCCCCAGCATTTT. This sequence encodes CASSPEVSGYSNQPQHF. The chain couples TRBV27 to TRBJ1-5; D gene uncertain. Per germline, CDR1 MNHEY and CDR2 SMNVEV (reference sequence). The CDR3 is 17 residues long. The germline V and J ends were trimmed by 6 bases and 0 bases, with 18 bases remaining between them.

The V call is TRBV2, the J call TRBJ2-1; D uncertain. Germline values: CDR1 SNHLY, CDR2 FYNNEI. V shed 5 bases and J shed 6 bases, with 11 bases lying between them. The CDR3 consists of 13 residues. The CDR3 DNA reads TGTGCCAGCAGTCCTTACTTGGGCAATGAGCAGTTCTTC. Its protein is CASSPYLGNEQFF.

V is TRBV28 and J is TRBJ1-4; D uncertain. The CDR3 spans 15 residues. Trimming cost V 3 bases and J 8 bases, with 16 bases left between them. CDR1 and CDR2 (germline): MDHEN, SYDVKM. CDR3 sequence (DNA): TGTGCCAGCAGTTTGGAGGCAGGAGACAAAGAAAAACTGTTTTTT. Amino acids: CASSLEAGDKEKLFF.

This chain connects TRBV4-1 to TRBJ2-1, with D maybe TRBD2 (5 bases). CDR3 length equals 16 residues. Germline assignment: CDR1 MGHRA and CDR2 YSYEKL. V lost 0 bases to trimming and J lost 4 bases, with 13 bases between them. In DNA form, the CDR3 reads TGCGCCAGCAGCCAAGAGGGAGTGGTAGTGTACAATGAGCAGTTCTTC. Translated, it gives CASSQEGVVVYNEQFF.

V gene TRBV13 combines with J gene TRBJ2-3; 12 bases line up with TRBD2. The ends lost 6 bases at V and 4 bases at J; junction bases unmatched: 5. The germline gives CDR1 PRHDT, CDR2 FYEKMQ (reference sequence). This CDR3 is built from 15 residues. CDR3 loop: CASSWTSGNSDTQYF. In DNA form, the CDR3 reads TGTGCCAGCAGTTGGACTAGCGGGAATTCAGATACGCAGTATTTT.

V is TRBV2 and J is TRBJ1-6; tentative D call: TRBD1 (5 bases). The V end lost 6 bases, the J end lost 4 bases, and 7 bases lay between the germline ends. CDR3 length: 13 amino acids. The germline V gene encodes CDR1 SNHLY and CDR2 FYNNEI. The CDR3: CASRGGYNSPLHF. CDR3 nucleotide sequence: TGTGCCAGCAGGGGGGGGTATAATTCACCCCTCCACTTT.

The rearrangement joins TRBV19 to TRBJ2-6; D remains unclear. This CDR3 is built from 13 residues. V lost 9 bases and J lost 10, with 16 bases in between. Per the germline V gene, CDR1 is LNHDA and CDR2 is SQIVND (reference sequence). The CDR3 is CASQNEVLNVLTF. In nucleotides, the CDR3 is TGTGCCAGCCAAAATGAGGTATTAAACGTCCTGACTTTC. Based on the CDR3 plus reference TRBV19 and TRBJ2-6, the full variable domain is DGGITQSPKYLFRKEGQNVTLSCEQNLNHDAMYWYRQDPGQGLRLIYYSQIVNDFQKGDIAEGYSVSREKKESFPLTVTSAQKNPTAFYLCASQNEVLNVLTFGAGSRLTVL.

The chain combines TRBV11-3 with TRBJ1-1; 7 nucleotides line up with TRBD1. Germline V gives CDR1 SGHNT, CDR2 YENEEA. This CDR3 is 14 amino acids long. J gave up 4 bases and V 5 bases, and 7 bases lay outside the gene matches. The CDR3 loop reads CASSPTGRGTEAFF. CDR3 DNA sequence: TGTGCCAGCAGCCCGACAGGGAGAGGCACTGAAGCTTTCTTT.

Remarks on this clone: This same CDR3 is encoded by further DNA sequences in the sample. The rearrangement uses TRBV29-1 and TRBJ1-1; TRBD1 is a possible D gene (5 bases). This CDR3 spans 13 amino acids. V was trimmed by 6 bases and J by 5 bases, leaving 16 bases between them. The germline V gene has CDR1 SQVTM and CDR2 ANQGSEA. The CDR3 protein is CSVTGTGRTEAFF. CDR3 sequence (DNA): TGCAGCGTCACCGGGACGGGGCGTACTGAAGCTTTCTTT.

The V and J genes are TRBV9 and TRBJ1-2; D is undetermined. The germline V and J ends were trimmed by 4 bases and 4 bases, with 17 bases remaining between them. Germline CDR1 SGDLS, CDR2 YYNGEE. The CDR3 is 15 amino acids. The CDR3 region has the DNA TGTGCCAGCAGCCTTGAGGGCACCGAGGGCTATGGCTACACCTTC. It is translated as CASSLEGTEGYGYTF. The full variable domain, with the rest looked up from reference TRBV9 and TRBJ1-2, is DSGVTQTPKHLITATGQRVTLRCSPRSGDLSVYWYQQSLDQGLQFLIQYYNGEERAKGNILERFSAQQFPDLHSELNLSSLELGDSALYFCASSLEGTEGYGYTFGSGTRLTVV.

The gene calls are TRBV4-1 and TRBJ2-1; a weak D match, TRBD2 (6 bases). CDR3 length: 16 amino acids. Germline V gives CDR1 MGHRA, CDR2 YSYEKL. Trimming pared 4 bases from V and 3 bases from J, leaving 16 bases between. For the CDR3, the DNA is TGCGCCAGCAGCCCGCCCCTGGGGGGTCTCTACAATGAGCAGTTCTTC. The encoded protein is CASSPPLGGLYNEQFF.

The chain links TRBV6-5 to TRBJ2-7; maybe TRBD1 (5 bases). Germline V lookup: CDR1 MNHEY, CDR2 SVGAGI. The CDR3 length is 15 residues. Trimming shortened V by 6 bases and J by 0 bases, and 15 bases separated the two germline ends. Here the CDR3 DNA reads TGTGCCAGCAGCTTTTACCAGGGATCCTCCTACGAGCAGTACTTC. It codes for CASSFYQGSSYEQYF.